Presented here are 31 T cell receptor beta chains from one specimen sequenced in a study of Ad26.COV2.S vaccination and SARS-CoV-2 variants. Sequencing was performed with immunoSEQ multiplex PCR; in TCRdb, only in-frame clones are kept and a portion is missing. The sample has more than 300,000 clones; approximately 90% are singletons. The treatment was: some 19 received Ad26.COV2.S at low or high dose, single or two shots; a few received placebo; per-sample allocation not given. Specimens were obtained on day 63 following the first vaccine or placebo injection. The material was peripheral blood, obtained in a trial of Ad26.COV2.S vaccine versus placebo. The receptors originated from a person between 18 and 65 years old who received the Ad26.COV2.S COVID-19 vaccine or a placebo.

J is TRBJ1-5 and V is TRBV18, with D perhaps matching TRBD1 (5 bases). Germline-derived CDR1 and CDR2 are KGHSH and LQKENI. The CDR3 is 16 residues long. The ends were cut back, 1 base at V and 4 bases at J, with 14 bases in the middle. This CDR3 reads CASSPLSTRGNQPQHF. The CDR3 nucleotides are TGTGCCAGCTCACCACTCAGCACTAGGGGTAATCAGCCCCAGCATTTT.

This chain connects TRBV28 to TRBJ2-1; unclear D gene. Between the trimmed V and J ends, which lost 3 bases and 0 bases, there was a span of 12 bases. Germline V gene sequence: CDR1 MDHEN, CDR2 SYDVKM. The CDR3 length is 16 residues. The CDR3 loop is CASSFLFSSSYNEQFF. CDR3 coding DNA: TGTGCCAGCAGTTTTCTTTTCTCCAGCTCCTACAATGAGCAGTTCTTC.

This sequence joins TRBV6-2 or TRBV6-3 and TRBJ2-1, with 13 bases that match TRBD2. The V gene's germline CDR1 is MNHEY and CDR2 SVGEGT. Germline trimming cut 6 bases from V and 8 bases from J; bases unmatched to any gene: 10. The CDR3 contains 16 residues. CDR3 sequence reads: CASSPIGLAGVDEQFF. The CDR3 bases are TGTGCCAGCAGCCCTATAGGACTAGCGGGAGTCGATGAGCAGTTCTTC.

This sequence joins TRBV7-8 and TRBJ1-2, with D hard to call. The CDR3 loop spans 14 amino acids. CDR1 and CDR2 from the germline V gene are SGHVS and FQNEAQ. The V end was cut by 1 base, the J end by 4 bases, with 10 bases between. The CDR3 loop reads CASSLGTESYGYTF. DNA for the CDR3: TGTGCCAGCAGCTTAGGGACCGAAAGCTATGGCTACACCTTC.

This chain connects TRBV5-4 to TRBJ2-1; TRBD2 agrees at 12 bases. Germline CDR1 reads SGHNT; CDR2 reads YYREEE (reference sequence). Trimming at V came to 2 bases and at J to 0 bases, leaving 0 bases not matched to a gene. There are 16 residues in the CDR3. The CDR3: CASSLLAGGSYNEQFF. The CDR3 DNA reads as TGTGCCAGCAGCTTACTAGCGGGGGGCTCCTACAATGAGCAGTTCTTC.

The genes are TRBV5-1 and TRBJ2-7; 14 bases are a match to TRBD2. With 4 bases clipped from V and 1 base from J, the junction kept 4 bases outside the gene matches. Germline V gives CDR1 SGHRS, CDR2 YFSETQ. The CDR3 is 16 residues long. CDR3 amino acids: CASSRWTSGGSYEQYF. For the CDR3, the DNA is TGCGCCAGCAGCCGTTGGACTAGCGGGGGGTCCTACGAGCAGTACTTC. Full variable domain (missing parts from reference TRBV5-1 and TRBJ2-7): KAGVTQTPRYLIKTRGQQVTLSCSPISGHRSVSWYQQTPGQGLQFLFEYFSETQRNKGNFPGRFSGRQFSNSRSEMNVSTLELGDSALYLCASSRWTSGGSYEQYFGPGTRLTVT.

CDR3 in DNA: TGTGCCAGCAGGGGTAGGGGGACGAACAATGAGCAGTTCTTC. Its protein product is CASRGRGTNNEQFF. The rearrangement uses TRBV3-1 (or the pseudogene TRBV3-2) and TRBJ2-1; perhaps TRBD1 as D (6 bases). With 6 bases removed from V and 5 bases from J, the gap between germline ends came to 14 bases. Germline V gene data show CDR1 as LGHDT and CDR2 as YNNKEL (reference sequence). The CDR3 runs to 14 residues.

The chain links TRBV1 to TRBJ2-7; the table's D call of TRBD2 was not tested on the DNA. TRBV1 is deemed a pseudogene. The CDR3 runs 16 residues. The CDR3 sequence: CTSSHSTSDNTYEQYF. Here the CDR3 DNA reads TGCACCAGCAGCCACTCGACTAGTGACAATACCTACGAGCAGTACTTC.

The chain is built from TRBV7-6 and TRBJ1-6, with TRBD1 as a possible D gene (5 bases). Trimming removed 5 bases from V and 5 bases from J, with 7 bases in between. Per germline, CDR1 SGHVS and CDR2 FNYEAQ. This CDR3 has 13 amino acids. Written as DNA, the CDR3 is TGTGCCAGCAGCCGGGACCATAATTCACCCCTCCACTTT. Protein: CASSRDHNSPLHF.

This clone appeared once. The CDR3 DNA is TGTGCCAGCAGCTTTGGGGTCGGGACAGATACGCAGTATTTT. Its protein product is CASSFGVGTDTQYF. This chain uses TRBV7-8 with TRBJ2-3, with D unclear. Per germline, CDR1 SGHVS and CDR2 FQNEAQ. Trimming cost V 3 bases and J 3 bases, with 10 bases left between them. CDR3 length: 14 amino acids.

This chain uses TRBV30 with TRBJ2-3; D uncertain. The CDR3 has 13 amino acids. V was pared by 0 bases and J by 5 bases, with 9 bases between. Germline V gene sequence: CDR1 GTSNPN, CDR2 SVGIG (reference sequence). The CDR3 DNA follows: TGTGCCTGGAGTGTCCCAGGCCAAGATACGCAGTATTTT. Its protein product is CAWSVPGQDTQYF.

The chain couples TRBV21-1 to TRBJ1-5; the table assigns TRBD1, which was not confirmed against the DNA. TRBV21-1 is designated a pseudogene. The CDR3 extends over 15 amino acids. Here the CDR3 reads CASSGPRDRAQPQHF. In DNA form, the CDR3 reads TGTGCCAGCAGCGGACCCCGGGACAGGGCTCAGCCCCAGCATTTT.

The CDR3 coding sequence is TGTGCCTGGAGCATCGGGTCGGGCGGATCAGCTTTCTTT. This encodes CAWSIGSGGSAFF. The genes are TRBV30 and TRBJ1-1; D gene uncertain. This CDR3 is 13 amino acids long. Germline-derived CDR1 and CDR2 are GTSNPN and SVGIG (reference sequence). The ends were cut back, 3 bases at V and 10 bases at J, with 18 bases in the middle.

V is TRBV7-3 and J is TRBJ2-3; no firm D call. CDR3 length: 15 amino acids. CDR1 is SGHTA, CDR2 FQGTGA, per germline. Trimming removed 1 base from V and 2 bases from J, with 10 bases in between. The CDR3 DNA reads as TGTGCCAGCAGCTTAAATGCTGGTGACACAGATACGCAGTATTTT. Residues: CASSLNAGDTDTQYF. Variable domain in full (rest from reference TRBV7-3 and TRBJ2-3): GAGVSQTPSNKVTEKGKYVELRCDPISGHTALYWYRQSLGQGPEFLIYFQGTGAADDSGLPNDRFFAVRPEGSVSTLKIQRTERGDSAVYLCASSLNAGDTDTQYFGPGTRLTVL.

The CDR3 nucleotides read TGCAGTGCTAGCACAGGGGGCGGCTACACCTTC. This codes for CSASTGGGYTF. The chain couples TRBV20-1 to TRBJ1-2; 9 bases match TRBD1. The CDR3 is 11 residues long. Germline CDR1 reads DFQATT; CDR2 reads SNEGSKA (reference sequence). Trimming removed 3 bases from V and 8 bases from J; junction bases left unmatched: 1.

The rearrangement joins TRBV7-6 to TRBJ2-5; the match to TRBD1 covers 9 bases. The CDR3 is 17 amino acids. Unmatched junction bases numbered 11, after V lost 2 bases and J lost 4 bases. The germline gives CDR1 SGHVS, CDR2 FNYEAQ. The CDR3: CASSLPKTGTGLETQYF. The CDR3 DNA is TGTGCCAGCAGCTTACCCAAAACCGGGACAGGGCTAGAGACCCAGTACTTC.

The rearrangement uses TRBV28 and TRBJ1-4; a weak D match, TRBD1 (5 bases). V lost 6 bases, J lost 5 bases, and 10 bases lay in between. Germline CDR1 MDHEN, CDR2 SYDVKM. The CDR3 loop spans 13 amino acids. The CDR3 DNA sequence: TGTGCCAGCAGGCCGGGGGGGAATGAAAAACTGTTTTTT. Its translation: CASRPGGNEKLFF.

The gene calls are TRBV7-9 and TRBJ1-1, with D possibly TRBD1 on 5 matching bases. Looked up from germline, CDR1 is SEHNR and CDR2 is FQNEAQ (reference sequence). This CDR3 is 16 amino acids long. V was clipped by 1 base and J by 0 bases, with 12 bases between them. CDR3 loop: CASSLGQGRLNTEAFF. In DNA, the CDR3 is TGTGCCAGCAGCTTAGGTCAGGGAAGGCTGAACACTGAAGCTTTCTTT. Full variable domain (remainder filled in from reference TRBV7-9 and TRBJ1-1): DTGVSQNPRHKITKRGQNVTFRCDPISEHNRLYWYRQTLGQGPEFLTYFQNEAQLEKSRLLSDRFSAERPKGSFSTLEIQRTEQGDSAMYLCASSLGQGRLNTEAFFGQGTRLTVV.

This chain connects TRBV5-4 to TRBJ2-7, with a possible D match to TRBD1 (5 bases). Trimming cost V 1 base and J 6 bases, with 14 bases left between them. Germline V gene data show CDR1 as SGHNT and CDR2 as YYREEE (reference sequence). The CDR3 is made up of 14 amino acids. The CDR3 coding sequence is TGTGCCAGCAGCTTGTCCCCAGGGTTGGGCGAGCAGTACTTC. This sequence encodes CASSLSPGLGEQYF.

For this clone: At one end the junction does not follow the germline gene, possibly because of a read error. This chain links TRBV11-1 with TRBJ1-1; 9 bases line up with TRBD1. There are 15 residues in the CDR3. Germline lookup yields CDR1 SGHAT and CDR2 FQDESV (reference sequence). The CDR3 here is CASSLGDRGNSEAFF. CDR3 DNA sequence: TGTGCCAGCAGCTTAGGAGACAGGGGGAACTCTGAAGCTTTCTTT.

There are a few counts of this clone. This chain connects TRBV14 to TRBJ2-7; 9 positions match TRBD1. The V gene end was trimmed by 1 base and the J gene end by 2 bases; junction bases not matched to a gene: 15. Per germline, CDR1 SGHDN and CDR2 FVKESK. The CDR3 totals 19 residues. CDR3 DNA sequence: TGTGCCAGCAGCCAAGCCCCCGAACAAATCGGGACAGGGCCCTACGAGCAGTACTTC. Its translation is CASSQAPEQIGTGPYEQYF.

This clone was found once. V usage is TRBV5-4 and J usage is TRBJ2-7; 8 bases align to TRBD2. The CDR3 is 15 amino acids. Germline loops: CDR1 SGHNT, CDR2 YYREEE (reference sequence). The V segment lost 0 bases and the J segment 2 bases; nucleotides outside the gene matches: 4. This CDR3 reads CASSLGAGVPYEQYF. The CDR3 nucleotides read TGTGCCAGCAGCTTGGGAGCGGGAGTCCCCTACGAGCAGTACTTC.

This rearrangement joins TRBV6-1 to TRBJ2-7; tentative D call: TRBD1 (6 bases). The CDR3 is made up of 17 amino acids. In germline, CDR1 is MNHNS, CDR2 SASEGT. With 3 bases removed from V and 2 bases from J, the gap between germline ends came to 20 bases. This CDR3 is CASSDLSRTAHTYEQYF. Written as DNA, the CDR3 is TGTGCCAGCAGTGACCTCTCAAGGACAGCTCATACCTACGAGCAGTACTTC.

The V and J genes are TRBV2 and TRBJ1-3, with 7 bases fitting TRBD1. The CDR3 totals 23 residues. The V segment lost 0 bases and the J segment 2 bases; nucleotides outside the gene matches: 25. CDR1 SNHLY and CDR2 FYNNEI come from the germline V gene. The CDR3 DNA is TGTGCCAGCAGTGAAGCGCTTTACCTCGTCGGAACCCTACAGGGGTCAGCTGGAAACACCATATATTTT. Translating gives CASSEALYLVGTLQGSAGNTIYF. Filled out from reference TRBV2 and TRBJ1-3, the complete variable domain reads EPEVTQTPSHQVTQMGQEVILRCVPISNHLYFYWYRQILGQKVEFLVSFYNNEISEKSEIFDDQFSVERPDGSNFTLKIRSTKLEDSAMYFCASSEALYLVGTLQGSAGNTIYFGEGSWLTVV.

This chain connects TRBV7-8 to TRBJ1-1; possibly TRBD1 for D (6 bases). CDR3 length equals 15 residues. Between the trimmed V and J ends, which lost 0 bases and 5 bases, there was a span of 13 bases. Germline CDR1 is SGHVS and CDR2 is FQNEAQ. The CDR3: CASSLAAGAGTEAFF. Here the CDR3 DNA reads TGTGCCAGCAGCTTAGCGGCAGGGGCGGGTACTGAAGCTTTCTTT.

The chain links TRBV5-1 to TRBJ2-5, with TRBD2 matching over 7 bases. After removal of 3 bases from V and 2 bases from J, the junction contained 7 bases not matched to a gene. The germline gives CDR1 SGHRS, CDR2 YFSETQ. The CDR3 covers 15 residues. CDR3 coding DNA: TGCGCCAGCAGCTCCGCTCTAGCGGATCAAGAGACCCAGTACTTC. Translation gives CASSSALADQETQYF.

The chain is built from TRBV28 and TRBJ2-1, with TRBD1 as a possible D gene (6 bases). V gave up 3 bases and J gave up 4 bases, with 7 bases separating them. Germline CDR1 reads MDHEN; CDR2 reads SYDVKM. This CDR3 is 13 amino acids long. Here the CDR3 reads CASSFQGYNEQFF. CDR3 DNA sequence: TGTGCCAGCAGTTTCCAGGGGTACAATGAGCAGTTCTTC.

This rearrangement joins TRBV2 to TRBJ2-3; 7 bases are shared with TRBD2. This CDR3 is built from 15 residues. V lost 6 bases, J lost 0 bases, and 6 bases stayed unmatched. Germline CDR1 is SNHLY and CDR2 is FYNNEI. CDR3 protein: CASSESGVSTDTQYF. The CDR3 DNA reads TGTGCCAGCAGCGAAAGCGGGGTTAGCACAGATACGCAGTATTTT.

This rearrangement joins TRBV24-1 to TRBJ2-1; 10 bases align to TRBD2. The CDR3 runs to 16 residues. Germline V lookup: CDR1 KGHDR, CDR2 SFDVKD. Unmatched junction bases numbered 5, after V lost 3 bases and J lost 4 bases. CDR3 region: CATSDLKREGYNEQFF. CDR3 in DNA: TGTGCCACCAGTGATCTAAAGCGGGAGGGTTACAATGAGCAGTTCTTC.

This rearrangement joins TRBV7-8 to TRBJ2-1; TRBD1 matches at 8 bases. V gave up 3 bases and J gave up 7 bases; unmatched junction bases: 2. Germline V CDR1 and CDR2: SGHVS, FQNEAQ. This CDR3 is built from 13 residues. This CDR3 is CASSLDRVNEQFF. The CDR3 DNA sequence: TGTGCCAGCAGCTTGGACAGGGTGAATGAGCAGTTCTTC.

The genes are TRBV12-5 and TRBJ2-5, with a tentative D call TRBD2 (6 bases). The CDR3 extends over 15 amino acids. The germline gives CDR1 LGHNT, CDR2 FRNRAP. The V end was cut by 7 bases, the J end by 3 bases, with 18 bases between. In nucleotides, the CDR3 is TGTGCTAGTGCCGCTACCGGGACTGTTGAAGAGACCCAGTACTTC. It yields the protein CASAATGTVEETQYF.